This is a list of T cell receptor beta chains from one sample in a study of T cells in Graves' hyperthyroidism and ophthalmopathy. MiXCR, run by TCRdb on the multiplex PCR reads, gives a single entry per CDR3 protein. The profile shows roughly 570,000 distinct CDR3 sequences, roughly 50% of them singletons. Sequencing input: peripheral blood or thyroid tissue (not recorded which). The receptors shown here come from an adult woman with Graves' disease, either hyperthyroidism or ophthalmopathy (not recorded which). Each CDR3 is given with its conserved first and last residue. Each record gives: clone size, D gene, J gene, V gene, CDR3 DNA, CDR3 protein. The D gene is left open where the match is weak. A clone size is listed for some rows: how often the clone was seen (once, few, many), or a class if it is expanded.

>.|.|TRBJ2-5|TRBV7-8
TGTGCCAGCTGGGGACGCCAAGAGACCCAGTACTTC
CASWGRQETQYF
>.|TRBD2|TRBJ2-5|TRBV10-3
TGTGCCATCAGTGAGTCCGGACTAGCGGGAGGCAGCGAGACCCAGTACTTC
CAISESGLAGGSETQYF
>many|.|TRBJ1-2|TRBV5-6
TGTGCCAGCAGCCTCCTCGGGACGGGAAACTATGGCTACACCTTC
CASSLLGTGNYGYTF
>many|.|TRBJ2-5|TRBV19
TGTGCCAGTGGGGGCGGAGGCGGGACCCAGTACTTC
CASGGGGGTQYF
>many|.|TRBJ2-7|TRBV29-1
TGCAGCGTTGATAGGAAGGGCATCCACTACGAGCAGTACTTC
CSVDRKGIHYEQYF
>few|.|TRBJ1-2|TRBV7-2
TGTGCCGCCGAGCTGGGGCCTTTCTATGGCTACACCTTC
CAAELGPFYGYTF
>.|TRBD1|TRBJ2-7|TRBV7-9
TGTGCCAGCAGCCTGGGACAGATACCTTACGAGCAGTACTTC
CASSLGQIPYEQYF
>.|TRBD1|TRBJ1-2|TRBV15
TGTGCCACCAGCAGAGATGCATACAGGGGTCGCGGCTACACCTTC
CATSRDAYRGRGYTF
>.|.|TRBJ1-2|TRBV2
TGTGCCAGCAGTGTAGGGCGTCCGGATGGCTACACCTTC
CASSVGRPDGYTF
>few|TRBD1|TRBJ1-1|TRBV20-1
TGCAGTGCTAGCAGGGGGCGAACTGAAGCTTTCTTT
CSASRGRTEAFF
>.|.|TRBJ1-1|TRBV25-1
TGTGCCAGCTTGGGTCCGAACACTGAAGCTTTCTTT
CASLGPNTEAFF
>many|.|TRBJ2-7|TRBV7-9
TGTGCCAGCAGCTTAGGGGGGGGCGGACTACGGGACGAGCAGTACTTC
CASSLGGGGLRDEQYF
>.|.|TRBJ1-1|TRBV7-2
TGTGCCAGCAGCTTAGCGGGAGGAAGTCCCGGGGAAACTGAAGCTTTCTTT
CASSLAGGSPGETEAFF
>.|.|TRBJ2-7|TRBV25-1
TGTGCCTGCAGTGCTGCTTTAGGGGGGCGCGAGCAGTACTTC
CACSAALGGREQYF
>.|TRBD2|TRBJ2-7|TRBV29-1
TGCAGCGTTGAAGACGTAGGGACTAGCGGGTCCTACGAGCAGTACTTC
CSVEDVGTSGSYEQYF
>many|.|TRBJ1-5|TRBV29-1
TGCAGCGTTGAGGGGCAGGGAGATCAGCCCCAGCATTTT
CSVEGQGDQPQHF
>.|.|TRBJ2-5|TRBV7-2
TGTGCCAGCACCCCTCTAGCAGAGACCCAGTACTTC
CASTPLAETQYF
>.|TRBD2|TRBJ2-7|TRBV7-2
TGTGCCAGCAGCCTAAACACGGGACTAGCGGGATCCTACGAGCAGTACTTC
CASSLNTGLAGSYEQYF
>few|.|TRBJ2-6|TRBV19
TGTGCCAGTATCCGGAGCTCTGGGGCCAACGTCCTGACTTTC
CASIRSSGANVLTF
>many|TRBD2|TRBJ2-7|TRBV28
TGTGCCAGCAGTATCCTCGGGACTATCCGCGAGCAGTACTTC
CASSILGTIREQYF
>.|TRBD1|TRBJ1-1|TRBV13
TGTGCCAGCAGCTCCGGACAGGGAGAATTGGTGGCTTTCTTT
CASSSGQGELVAFF
>many|.|TRBJ1-4|TRBV12-3/TRBV12-4
TGTGCCAGCAGTTTAGGGGTTAGGGGTGAAAAACTGTTTTTT
CASSLGVRGEKLFF
>few|TRBD1|TRBJ1-2|TRBV2
TGTGCCAGCAGGGATCGGACAGGTAGTGGGGGCTACACCTTC
CASRDRTGSGGYTF
>.|.|TRBJ2-7|TRBV3-1
TGTGCCAGCAGCCAGAGGGGACATGACGAGCAGTACTTC
CASSQRGHDEQYF
>once|.|TRBJ1-5|TRBV2
TGTGCCAGCATCCCTGAGGCGGAGCGCCAGCAGCCCCAGCATTTT
CASIPEAERQQPQHF